These 10 T cell receptor beta chains were sequenced from one sample in a study of CD8+ T cells in alopecia areata. RNA extraction and reverse transcription yielded cDNA as sequencing template. Some clones are missing from TCRdb's copy, which holds only in-frame ones; the method was immunoSEQ multiplex PCR. The specimen has about 270,000 clones, none found just once. A panel of CD4, CD8alpha, NKG2D, NKG2ACE and other markers served to sort pooled cutaneous lymph node cells. Sequences were obtained from CD4+ T cells sorted from a lymph node. These receptors were obtained from a C3H/HeJ mouse with alopecia areata. The mouse line has the MHC haplotype H2-k.

The table lists this clone with a few counts. Gene names and germline refer to mouse. The sequence runs out 4 residues before the end of the CDR3; the remainder is reconstructed from the germline J gene. This CDR3 is also generated by other DNA sequences in the sample. The V gene is TRBV13-3, the J gene TRBJ1-2, with 9 bases lining up with TRBD1. The junction had 3 bases not matched to a gene; V was cut back by 4 bases and J by 2 bases. CDR1 NNHDY and CDR2 SYVADS come from the germline V gene. CDR3 length: 14 residues. The CDR3 here is CASSSGTGNSDYTF. CDR3 DNA, as far as it was read: TGTGCCAGCAGTTCCGGGACAGGGAACTCC.

This clone came up a few times. Germline and genes here are mouse. The read ends 4 residues shy of where the CDR3 ends; the end is completed using the germline J gene. The chain carries TRBV19 and TRBJ2-7, with 9 nucleotides matching TRBD2. The germline V gene encodes CDR1 FNHDT and CDR2 SITEND (reference sequence). V dropped 4 bases and J dropped 3; count of bases not matched to a gene: 5. The CDR3 totals 14 residues. The CDR3 bases that were read are TGTGCCAGCAGTCCTCGACTGGGGGACTAT. It encodes CASSPRLGDY. In full, the CDR3 reads CASSPRLGDYEQYF.

This clone was seen only a few times. Any gene name here is a mouse gene name. The read ends 4 residues shy of where the CDR3 ends; the end is completed using the germline J gene. Other DNA sequences in this specimen translate into the identical CDR3. This chain connects TRBV13-1 to TRBJ1-2, with 8 nucleotides matching TRBD1. Germline CDR1 NSHNY, CDR2 SYGAGN. J was trimmed by 2 bases and V by 3 bases; bases with no gene match: 3. CDR3 length: 14 amino acids. The DNA read from the CDR3 is TGTGCCAGCAGTGCGCAGGGGGCGAACTCC. The encoded protein is CASSAQGANS. The CDR3 in full is CASSAQGANSDYTF.

Concerning this clone: The gene names given are mouse names. Read sequence stops 4 residues before the CDR3 end, and the germline J gene provides the missing end. The chain employs TRBV19 and TRBJ2-3, with D possibly TRBD2 on 6 matching bases. This CDR3 is 16 amino acids long. Trimming pared 1 base from V and 0 bases from J, leaving 12 bases between. Germline V gene sequence: CDR1 FNHDT, CDR2 SITEND (reference sequence). CDR3 DNA, as far as it was read: TGTGCCAGCAGTATAACCTGGGGACTTAGTGCAGAA. Encoded protein: CASSITWGLSAE. The entire CDR3 is CASSITWGLSAETLYF.

As regards this clone: Each gene name is a mouse one. The read halts 4 residues ahead of the CDR3 end, with the missing end drawn from the germline J gene. The chain joins TRBV5 to TRBJ2-3, with 8 nucleotides matching TRBD2. Unmatched junction bases numbered 2, after V lost 0 bases and J lost 3 bases. CDR3 size: 15 residues. Germline values: CDR1 LGHNA, CDR2 YNLKQL (reference sequence). CDR3 bases read: TGTGCCAGCAGCCAAGAAAACTGGGGGGCAGAA. It encodes CASSQENWGAE. The whole CDR3 protein is CASSQENWGAETLYF.

As to this clone: Gene names and germline refer to mouse. The read stops 4 residues short of the end of the CDR3; the missing end is completed from the germline J gene. Other DNA sequences within the sample encode an identical CDR3. The chain recombines TRBV17 with TRBJ2-1; D gene ambiguous. Per the germline V gene, CDR1 is MNHDT and CDR2 is YYDKIL. The CDR3 is made up of 13 amino acids. Trimming cost V 3 bases and J 2 bases, with 5 bases left between them. Partial CDR3 DNA: TGTGCTAGCAGTAGTCAGCACTATGCT. Translation: CASSSQHYA. The CDR3 as a whole reads CASSSQHYAEQFF.

There are many counts of this clone. Mouse gene names and germline throughout. The CDR3 end is not reached by the read, which stops 4 residues before it; the germline J gene fills it in. V gene TRBV17 combines with J gene TRBJ2-2; no reliable D call. The V gene lost 2 bases and the J gene lost 2 bases, with 3 bases spanning the gap. Germline assignment: CDR1 MNHDT and CDR2 YYDKIL. This CDR3 has 13 residues. The DNA read from the CDR3 is TGTGCTAGCAGTAGACATAACACCGGG. Protein: CASSRHNTG. The entire CDR3 sequence reads CASSRHNTGQLYF. Filled out from reference TRBV17 and TRBJ2-2, the complete variable domain reads DTTVKQNPRYKLARVGKPVNLICSQTMNHDTMYWYQKKPNQAPKLLLFYYDKILNREADTFEKFQSSRPNNSFCSLYIGSAGLEYSAMYLCASSRHNTGQLYFGEGSKLTVL.

This clone was observed a handful of times. Gene names denote mouse genes. The missing CDR3 end, 4 residues past where the read stops, is filled in from the germline J gene. The chain couples TRBV13-3 to TRBJ2-3, with a weak D call TRBD2 (5 bases). This CDR3 is 16 amino acids long. Trimming pared 0 bases from V and 0 bases from J, leaving 11 bases between. Germline loops: CDR1 NNHDY, CDR2 SYVADS. The CDR3 here is CASSDATGRSAETLYF. Incomplete CDR3 DNA: TGTGCCAGCAGTGATGCTACTGGACGGAGTGCAGAA.

This clone has just a few counts. Mouse names are used for the genes. The read stops 4 residues short of the end of the CDR3; the missing end is completed from the germline J gene. This chain joins TRBV1 and TRBJ2-7; 9 nucleotides align to TRBD1. The ends lost 2 bases at V and 3 bases at J; junction bases unmatched: 5. This CDR3 comprises 15 residues. The germline gives CDR1 NSQYPW, CDR2 LRSPGD (reference sequence). The CDR3 DNA, read in part, is TGCACCTGCAGTGCAAACACAGGGGGCTTCTAT. This encodes CTCSANTGGFY. The complete CDR3 protein is CTCSANTGGFYEQYF.

This clone turned up a few times. The listed genes are named as in mouse. Read data end 4 residues before the CDR3 end; the end is taken from the germline J gene. The chain is built from TRBV14 and TRBJ2-1, with 9 bases fitting TRBD2. CDR1 SGHDT and CDR2 FRDEAV come from the germline V gene. This CDR3 is 15 amino acids long. Losses at the gene ends were 2 bases for V and 3 bases for J; bases not matched to a gene: 3. The sequenced part of the CDR3 DNA is TGTGCCAGCAGTTTTTGGGGGGGCCCCTATGCT. The encoded protein is CASSFWGGPYA. The whole CDR3 protein is CASSFWGGPYAEQFF.